These T cell receptor beta chains were read from a single sample in a study of CD8+ T cells in alopecia areata. Some clones are missing from TCRdb's copy, which holds only in-frame ones; the method was immunoSEQ multiplex PCR. The sample lists about 150,000 clones; approximately 53% were seen once. Here the sequenced sample was CD8+ T cells sorted from blood, taken at week 0. The receptors were gathered from a human donor with alopecia areata. Each CDR3 is given without its conserved first and last residue.

V gene,J gene,CDR3 protein
TRBV30,TRBJ1-6,AWSDYQGARNSPLH
TRBV4-1,TRBJ2-7,ASSQVKAVREQY
TRBV30,TRBJ1-4,AWSDGTGDEKLF
TRBV27,TRBJ2-2,ASSFQGSGELF
TRBV30,TRBJ1-6,AWNSGQEHSPLH
TRBV9,TRBJ2-7,ASALGASGGNEQY
TRBV29-1,-,SVEGGQPYEQY
TRBV7-3,TRBJ1-1,ASSSGQALGGTEAF
TRBV27,TRBJ2-1,ASSLSSMNEQF
TRBV5-6,TRBJ2-5,ASSLSLDYQETQY
TRBV4-2,TRBJ1-2,ASSEGEGEGYT
TRBV30,TRBJ1-2,AWTTPRGLWGYT
TRBV9,TRBJ2-7,ASSVVAASSVYEQY
TRBV27,TRBJ1-6,ASSLDLGTDSPLH
TRBV21-1,TRBJ1-2,ASSKAGSGYT
TRBV7-9,TRBJ1-2,ASSPLTGVWDGYT
TRBV29-1,TRBJ2-7,SVEDREGEEYEQY
TRBV4-3,TRBJ1-2,ASSQDRTGESYGYT
TRBV27,TRBJ1-1,ASSLWGRDTEAF
TRBV14,TRBJ2-5,ASSHWTNQETQY
TRBV29-1,TRBJ2-3,SVQQGRSDTQY
TRBV13,TRBJ2-1,ASSLDMSFSYNEQF
TRBV10-1,TRBJ2-2,ASSGRNTGELF
TRBV29-1,TRBJ2-7,SVELAGDYEQY
TRBV27,TRBJ2-5,ASSLDVEETQY
TRBV30,TRBJ1-2,AWSVGRDGYT
TRBV4-3,TRBJ2-7,ASSQDGLAGAYEQY
TRBV30,TRBJ1-1,AGVTGERTEAF
TRBV30,TRBJ1-6,AVGGTYNSPLH
TRBV4-1,TRBJ2-7,ASSQDISPNAYEQY
TRBV9,TRBJ1-5,ASSPRPGINQPQH
TRBV6-4,TRBJ1-5,ASSEDIGQPQH
TRBV29-1,TRBJ2-1,SVVFGREQF
TRBV30,TRBJ1-1,ACPSGNTEAF
TRBV27,TRBJ2-2,ASSTVTGELF
TRBV7-2,TRBJ1-6,ASSEPGTVNSPLH
TRBV9,TRBJ1-2,ASSKNSPYGYT
TRBV29-1,TRBJ2-5,SVEPRGGETQY
TRBV29-1,TRBJ2-7,SVGQYYEQY
TRBV5-1,TRBJ2-1,ASRMTGAGDEQF
TRBV29-1,TRBJ1-1,SVGRGGLNTEAF
TRBV7-9,TRBJ2-1,ASSPGTSGGAAYNEQF
TRBV12-5,TRBJ1-1,ASGLGGLTEAF